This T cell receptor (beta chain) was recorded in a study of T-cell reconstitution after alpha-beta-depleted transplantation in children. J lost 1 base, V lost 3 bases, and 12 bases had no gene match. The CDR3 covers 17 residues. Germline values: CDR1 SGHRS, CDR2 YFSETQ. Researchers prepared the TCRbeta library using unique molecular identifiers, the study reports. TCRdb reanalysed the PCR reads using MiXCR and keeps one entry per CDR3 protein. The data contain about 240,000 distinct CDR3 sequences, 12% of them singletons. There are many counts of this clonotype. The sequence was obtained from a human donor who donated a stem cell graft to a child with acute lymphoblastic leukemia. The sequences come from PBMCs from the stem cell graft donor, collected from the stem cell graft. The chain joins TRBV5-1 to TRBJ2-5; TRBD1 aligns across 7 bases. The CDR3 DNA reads TGCGCCAGCAGCTCACTCAGACTGACAGGGACCCAAGAGACCCAGTACTTC. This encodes CASSSLRLTGTQETQYF. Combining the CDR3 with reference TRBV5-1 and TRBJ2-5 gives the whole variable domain KAGVTQTPRYLIKTRGQQVTLSCSPISGHRSVSWYQQTPGQGLQFLFEYFSETQRNKGNFPGRFSGRQFSNSRSEMNVSTLELGDSALYLCASSSLRLTGTQETQYFGPGTRLLVL.